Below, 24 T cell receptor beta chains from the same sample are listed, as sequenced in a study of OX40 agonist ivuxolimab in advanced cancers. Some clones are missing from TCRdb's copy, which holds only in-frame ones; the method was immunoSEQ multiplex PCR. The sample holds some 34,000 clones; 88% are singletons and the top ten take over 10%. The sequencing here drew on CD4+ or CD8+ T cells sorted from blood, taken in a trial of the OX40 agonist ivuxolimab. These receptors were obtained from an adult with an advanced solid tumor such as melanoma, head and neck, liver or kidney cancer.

This CDR3 reads CASSQRGFYQETQYF. The DNA of the CDR3 is TGTGCCAGCAGCCAACGCGGCTTTTACCAAGAGACCCAGTACTTC. The chain is built from TRBV5-4 and TRBJ2-5; D ambiguous. Trimming pared 4 bases from V and 0 bases from J, leaving 13 bases between. Germline lookup yields CDR1 SGHNT and CDR2 YYREEE (reference sequence). The CDR3 loop spans 15 amino acids.

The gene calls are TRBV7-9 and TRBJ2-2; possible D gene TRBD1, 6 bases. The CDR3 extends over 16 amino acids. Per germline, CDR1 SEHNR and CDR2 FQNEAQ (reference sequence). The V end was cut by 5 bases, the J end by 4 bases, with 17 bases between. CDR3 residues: CASSKILQGSTGELFF. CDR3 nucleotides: TGTGCCAGCAGCAAGATCCTACAGGGTTCCACCGGGGAGCTGTTTTTT.

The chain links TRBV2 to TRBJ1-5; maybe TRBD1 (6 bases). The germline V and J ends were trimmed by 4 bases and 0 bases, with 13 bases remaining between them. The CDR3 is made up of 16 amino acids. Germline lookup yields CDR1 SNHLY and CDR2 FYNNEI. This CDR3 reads CASSGLGGASNQPQHF. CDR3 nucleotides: TGTGCCAGCAGTGGTTTAGGGGGAGCTAGCAATCAGCCCCAGCATTTT.

The CDR3 DNA reads as TGTGCCATCAGTGGAGAGGGGAAACTCTACAATGAGCAGTTCTTC. Its translation: CAISGEGKLYNEQFF. This chain joins TRBV10-3 and TRBJ2-1; TRBD1 or TRBD2 may be the D gene (5 bases each). Looked up from germline, CDR1 is ENHRY and CDR2 is SYGVKD. The CDR3 extends over 15 amino acids. V lost 4 bases and J 3 bases, leaving 13 bases between the germline ends.

CDR3 sequence reads: CASSYSGTGSNNEQFF. DNA of the CDR3: TGTGCCAGCAGTTACTCTGGGACAGGGTCCAACAATGAGCAGTTCTTC. The chain links TRBV6-5 to TRBJ2-1, with 9 bases lining up with TRBD1. Per the germline V gene, CDR1 is MNHEY and CDR2 is SVGAGI. This CDR3 has 16 residues. Trimming at V came to 0 bases and at J to 5 bases, leaving 5 bases not matched to a gene.

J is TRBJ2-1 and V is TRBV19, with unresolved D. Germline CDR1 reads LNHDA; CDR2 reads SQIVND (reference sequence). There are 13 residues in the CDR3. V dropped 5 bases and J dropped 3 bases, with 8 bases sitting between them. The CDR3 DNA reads TGTGCCAGTAGTTCCTCACTCTACAATGAGCAGTTCTTC. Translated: CASSSSLYNEQFF.

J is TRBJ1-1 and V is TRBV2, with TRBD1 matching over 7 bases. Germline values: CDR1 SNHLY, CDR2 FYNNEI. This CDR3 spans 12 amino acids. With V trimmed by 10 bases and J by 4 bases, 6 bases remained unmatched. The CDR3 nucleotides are TGTGCCATCACAGGGGACAGCACTGAAGCTTTCTTT. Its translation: CAITGDSTEAFF.

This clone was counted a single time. The CDR3 DNA reads TGTGCCAGCAGCCCTACTAGCGGGCGTACCTACGAGCAGTACTTC. It is translated as CASSPTSGRTYEQYF. The rearrangement joins TRBV9 to TRBJ2-7; 9 nucleotides align to TRBD2. Germline values: CDR1 SGDLS, CDR2 YYNGEE. This CDR3 is 15 amino acids long. Trimming cost V 4 bases and J 2 bases; bases outside gene matches: 7.

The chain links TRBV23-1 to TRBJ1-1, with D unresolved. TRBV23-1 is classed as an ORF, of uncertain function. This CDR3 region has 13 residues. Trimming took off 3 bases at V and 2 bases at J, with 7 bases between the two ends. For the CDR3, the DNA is TGCGCCAGCAGTCAGAGTGTAAACACTGAAGCTTTCTTT. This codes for CASSQSVNTEAFF.

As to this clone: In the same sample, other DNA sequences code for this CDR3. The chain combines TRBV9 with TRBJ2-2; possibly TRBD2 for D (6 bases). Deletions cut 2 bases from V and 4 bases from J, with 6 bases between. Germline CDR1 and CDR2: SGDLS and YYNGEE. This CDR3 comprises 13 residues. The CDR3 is CASSVGGTGELFF. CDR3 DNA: TGTGCCAGCAGCGTCGGGGGCACCGGGGAGCTGTTTTTT.

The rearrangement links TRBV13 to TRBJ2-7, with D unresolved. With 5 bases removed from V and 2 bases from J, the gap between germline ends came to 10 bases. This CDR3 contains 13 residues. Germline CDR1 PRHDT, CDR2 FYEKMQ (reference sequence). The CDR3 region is CASSLLETYEQYF. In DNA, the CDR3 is TGTGCCAGCAGCCTCCTGGAGACCTACGAGCAGTACTTC.

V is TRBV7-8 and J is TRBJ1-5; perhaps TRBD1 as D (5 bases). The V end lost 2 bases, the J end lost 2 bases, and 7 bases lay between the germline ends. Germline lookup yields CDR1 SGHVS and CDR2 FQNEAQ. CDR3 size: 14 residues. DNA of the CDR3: TGTGCCAGCAGCTTATTGACAGGCAATCAGCCCCAGCATTTT. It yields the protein CASSLLTGNQPQHF.

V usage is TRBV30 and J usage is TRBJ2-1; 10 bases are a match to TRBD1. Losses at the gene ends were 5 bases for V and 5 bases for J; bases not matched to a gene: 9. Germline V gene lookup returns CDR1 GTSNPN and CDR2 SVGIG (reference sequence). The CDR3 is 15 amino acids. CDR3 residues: CAWFSGTGDHNEQFF. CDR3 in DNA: TGTGCCTGGTTCTCCGGGACAGGGGACCACAATGAGCAGTTCTTC.

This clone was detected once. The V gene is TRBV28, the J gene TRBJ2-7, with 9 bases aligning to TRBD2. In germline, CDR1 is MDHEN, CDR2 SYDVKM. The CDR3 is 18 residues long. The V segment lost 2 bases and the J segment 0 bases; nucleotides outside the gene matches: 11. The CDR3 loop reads CASSLPHPTSGFSYEQYF. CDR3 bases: TGTGCCAGCAGTTTACCCCACCCCACTAGCGGGTTCTCCTACGAGCAGTACTTC.

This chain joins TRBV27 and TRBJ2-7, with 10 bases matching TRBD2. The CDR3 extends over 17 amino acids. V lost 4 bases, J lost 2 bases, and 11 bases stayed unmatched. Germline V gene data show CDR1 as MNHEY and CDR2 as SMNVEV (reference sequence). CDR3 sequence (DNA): TGTGCCAGCAGTTCCCGGTCTAGCGGGAGTTTTGCCTACGAGCAGTACTTC. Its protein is CASSSRSSGSFAYEQYF.

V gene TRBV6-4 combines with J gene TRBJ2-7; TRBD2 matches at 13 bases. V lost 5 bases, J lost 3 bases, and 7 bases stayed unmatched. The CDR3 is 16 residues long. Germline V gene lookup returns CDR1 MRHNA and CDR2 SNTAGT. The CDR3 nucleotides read TGTGCCAGCAGTAACTGGACTAGCGGGAGCGGCTACGAGCAGTACTTC. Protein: CASSNWTSGSGYEQYF.

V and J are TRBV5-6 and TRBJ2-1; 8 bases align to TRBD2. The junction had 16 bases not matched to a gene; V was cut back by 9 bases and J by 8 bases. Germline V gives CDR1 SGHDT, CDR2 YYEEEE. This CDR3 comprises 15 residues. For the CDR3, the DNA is TGTGCCACACAGAGCGGGGGTCAGGCTCCCGATGAGCAGTTCTTC. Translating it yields CATQSGGQAPDEQFF.

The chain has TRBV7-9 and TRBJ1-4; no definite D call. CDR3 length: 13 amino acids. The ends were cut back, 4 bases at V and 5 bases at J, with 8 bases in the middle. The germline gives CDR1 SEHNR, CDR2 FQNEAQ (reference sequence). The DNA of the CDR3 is TGTGCCAGCAGCTCGAGACGGAATGAAAAACTGTTTTTT. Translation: CASSSRRNEKLFF. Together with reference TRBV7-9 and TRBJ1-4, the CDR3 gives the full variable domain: DTGVSQNPRHKITKRGQNVTFRCDPISEHNRLYWYRQTLGQGPEFLTYFQNEAQLEKSRLLSDRFSAERPKGSFSTLEIQRTEQGDSAMYLCASSSRRNEKLFFGSGTQLSVL.

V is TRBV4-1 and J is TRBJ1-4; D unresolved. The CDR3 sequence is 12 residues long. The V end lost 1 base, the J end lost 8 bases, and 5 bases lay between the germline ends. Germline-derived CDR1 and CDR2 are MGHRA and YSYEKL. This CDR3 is CASSQVGEKLFF. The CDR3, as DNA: TGCGCCAGCAGCCAAGTTGGGGAAAAACTGTTTTTT.

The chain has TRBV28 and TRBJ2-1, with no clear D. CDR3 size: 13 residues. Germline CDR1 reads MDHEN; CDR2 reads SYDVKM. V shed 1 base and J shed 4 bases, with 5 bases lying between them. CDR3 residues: CASSLSPYNEQFF. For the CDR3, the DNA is TGTGCCAGCAGTTTATCCCCTTACAATGAGCAGTTCTTC.

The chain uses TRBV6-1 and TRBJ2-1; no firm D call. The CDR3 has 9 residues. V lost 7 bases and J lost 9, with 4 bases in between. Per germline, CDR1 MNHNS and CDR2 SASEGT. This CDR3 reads CASNSEQFF. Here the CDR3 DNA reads TGTGCCAGCAACAGTGAGCAGTTCTTC.

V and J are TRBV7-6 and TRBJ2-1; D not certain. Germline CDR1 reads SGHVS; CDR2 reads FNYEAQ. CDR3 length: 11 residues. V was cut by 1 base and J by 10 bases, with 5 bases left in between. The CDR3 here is CASSLGGEQFF. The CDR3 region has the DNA TGTGCCAGCAGCTTAGGCGGAGAGCAGTTCTTC.

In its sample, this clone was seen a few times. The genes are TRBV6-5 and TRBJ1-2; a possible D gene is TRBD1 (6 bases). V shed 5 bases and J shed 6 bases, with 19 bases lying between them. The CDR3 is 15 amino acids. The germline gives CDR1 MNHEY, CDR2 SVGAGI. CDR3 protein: CASSPSGDIRNGYTF. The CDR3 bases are TGTGCCAGCAGTCCTTCCGGGGACATAAGGAATGGCTACACCTTC.

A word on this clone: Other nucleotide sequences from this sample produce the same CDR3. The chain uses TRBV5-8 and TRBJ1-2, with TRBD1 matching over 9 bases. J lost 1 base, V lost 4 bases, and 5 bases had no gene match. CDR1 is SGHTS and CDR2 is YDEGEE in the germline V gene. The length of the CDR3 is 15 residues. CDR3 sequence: CASSPKDRGNYGYTF. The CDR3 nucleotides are TGTGCCAGCAGCCCGAAGGACAGGGGTAACTATGGCTACACCTTC.